Listed below are T cell receptor beta chains from one sample, sequenced in a study of blood T cells in healthy people across ages. TCRdb passed the 5' RACE reads through MiXCR, listing each CDR3 protein once. The sample contains 380,000 or so distinct CDR3 sequences, roughly half of which appear only once. Sequences were obtained from blood. Every receptor here comes from a man aged 55 to 70 in good health. The CDR3 runs from the conserved cysteine through the conserved F or W. Fields, in order: J gene, V gene, CDR3 length, CDR3 protein.

TRBJ2-1 | TRBV7-2 | 17 | CASSLASSGLSYNEQFF
NA | TRBV28 | 15 | CASRISGGLADEQYF
TRBJ1-2 | TRBV12-3/TRBV12-4 | 14 | CASSLGQLNYGYTF
TRBJ2-1 | TRBV29-1 | 17 | CSDRGQPRRLGYNEQFF
TRBJ1-2 | TRBV2 | 11 | CASRGIYGYTF
TRBJ2-7 | TRBV4-3 | 13 | CASSQGTVNEQYF
TRBJ2-3 | TRBV28 | 18 | CASLGLAGLLGSTDTQYF
TRBJ2-5 | TRBV6-5 | 14 | CASSSRLVLETQYF
TRBJ2-3 | TRBV16 | 13 | CASSQSTADTQYF
TRBJ2-3 | TRBV12-5 | 14 | CASGSDRGTDTQYF
TRBJ2-3 | TRBV20-1 | 15 | CSADGGLAGTDTQYF
TRBJ2-7 | TRBV2 | 15 | CARSDPGRFSYEQYF
TRBJ1-5 | TRBV7-2 | 14 | CASMKWGSNQPQHF
TRBJ2-7 | TRBV6-1 | 16 | CASSEIPAGRTYEQYF
TRBJ2-5 | TRBV7-2 | 14 | CASSLGRGLWEQYF
TRBJ2-3 | TRBV20-1 | 18 | CSARAGGVAGVIPDTQYF
TRBJ2-1 | TRBV20-1 | 14 | CSAARTGRPGEQFF
TRBJ2-7 | TRBV7-2 | 14 | CASSLVVAPYEQYF
TRBJ2-1 | TRBV7-2 | 14 | CASRADVAYNEQFF
TRBJ2-3 | TRBV18 | 13 | CASSGQTTDTQYF
TRBJ1-2 | TRBV7-2 | 12 | CASSPDRGGYTF
TRBJ2-5 | TRBV4-2 | 18 | CASSQDTSGTAAFDEQYF
TRBJ2-3 | TRBV2 | 12 | CASSETADTQYF
TRBJ1-4 | TRBV12-3/TRBV12-4 | 14 | CASSFSTGSEKLFF
TRBJ2-3 | TRBV12-3/TRBV12-4 | 12 | CASRFFTDTQYF
TRBJ1-2 | TRBV2 | 12 | CASRREVGGYTF
TRBJ2-5 | TRBV10-3 | 14 | CAISGGGALETQYF
TRBJ2-7 | TRBV10-3 | 14 | CAISEDSNSYEQYF
TRBJ1-1 | TRBV6-6 | 16 | CASTQPQQPRSTEAFF
TRBJ2-4 | TRBV5-5 | 18 | CASSLAASGGANKNIQYF
TRBJ2-1 | TRBV20-1 | 15 | CSARGGDSSYNEQFF